The next 16 T cell receptor beta chains were all read from a single sample in a study of Ad26.COV2.S vaccination and SARS-CoV-2 variants. Described treatment: around 19 received Ad26.COV2.S at low or high dose, single or two shots; about 5 received placebo; per-sample allocation not given. Collection of samples fell on day 63 after the first vaccine or placebo injection. Using immunoSEQ multiplex PCR, the repertoire was profiled, and TCRdb retains in-frame clones only, with some absent. The data contain some 390,000 clones, 70% to 90% of them singletons. Sample: peripheral blood, taken in a trial of Ad26.COV2.S vaccine versus placebo. All receptors derive from a person aged 18-65 years who received the Ad26.COV2.S COVID-19 vaccine or a placebo.

In this sample, this clone turned up once. The rearrangement uses TRBV4-3 and TRBJ2-2, with 10 bases lining up with TRBD2. The germline CDR1 and CDR2 sequences are LGHNA and YSLEER. The ends lost 0 bases at V and 5 bases at J; junction bases unmatched: 3. The CDR3 is 16 residues long. The CDR3: CASSQEERGGTGELFF. In DNA form, the CDR3 reads TGCGCCAGCAGCCAAGAAGAGCGGGGGGGTACCGGGGAGCTGTTTTTT.

The V and J genes are TRBV11-3 and TRBJ2-3; D possibly corresponds to TRBD1 (5 bases). Germline CDR1 and CDR2: SGHNT and YENEEA. The CDR3 is 13 amino acids. The V and J ends lost 1 base and 6 bases respectively, with 8 bases between them. The CDR3 loop reads CASSLGNRDTQYF. In DNA, the CDR3 is TGTGCCAGCAGCTTAGGGAACAGGGATACGCAGTATTTT.

The CDR3 nucleotides are TGTGCCAGCAGTCTCCCCATGGGGGGTCACACTGAAGCTTTCTTT. Translating it yields CASSLPMGGHTEAFF. The J gene is TRBJ1-1, the V gene TRBV6-5; D is perhaps TRBD1 (5 bases). The CDR3 runs 15 residues. The germline V gene encodes CDR1 MNHEY and CDR2 SVGAGI. Deletions cut 5 bases from V and 3 bases from J, with 16 bases between.

Note on this clone: This specimen includes other DNA sequences encoding the same CDR3. This rearrangement joins TRBV6-5 to TRBJ1-3; maybe TRBD1 (6 bases). CDR1 and CDR2 (germline): MNHEY, SVGAGI. CDR3 length: 14 residues. Trimming pared 5 bases from V and 0 bases from J, leaving 8 bases between. The CDR3 region is CASSRTVSGNTIYF. CDR3 DNA sequence: TGTGCCAGCAGTCGGACAGTCTCTGGAAACACCATATATTTT.

The rearrangement uses TRBV5-6 and TRBJ1-1; unclear D gene. This CDR3 contains 16 residues. The germline CDR1 and CDR2 sequences are SGHDT and YYEEEE. The ends were cut back, 0 bases at V and 1 base at J, with 13 bases in the middle. The CDR3 DNA is TGTGCCAGCAGCTTGGAATTACGGACGAGGAACACTGAAGCTTTCTTT. It specifies CASSLELRTRNTEAFF.

This sequence joins TRBV12-3 or TRBV12-4 and TRBJ1-3; no clear D gene. The CDR3 totals 13 residues. V dropped 4 bases and J dropped 0 bases, with 4 bases sitting between them. CDR3 sequence: CASSYISGNTIYF. Here the CDR3 DNA reads TGTGCCAGCAGTTACATCTCTGGAAACACCATATATTTT.

The CDR3 here is CASSLRRTSGGQSTDTQYF. The DNA of the CDR3 is TGTGCCAGCAGCCTTAGGCGTACTAGCGGGGGGCAGAGCACAGATACGCAGTATTTT. J is TRBJ2-3 and V is TRBV7-6; 12 bases align to TRBD2. CDR3 length: 19 residues. Germline lookup yields CDR1 SGHVS and CDR2 FNYEAQ. The V gene end was trimmed by 5 bases and the J gene end by 0 bases; junction bases not matched to a gene: 12.

The CDR3 sequence: CASSLEAAGELFF. Here the CDR3 DNA reads TGTGCCAGCAGCTTAGAAGCGGCGGGGGAGCTGTTTTTT. This chain joins TRBV7-2 and TRBJ2-2, with D maybe TRBD2 (5 bases). Trimming pared 1 base from V and 8 bases from J, leaving 8 bases between. This CDR3 contains 13 residues. The V gene's germline CDR1 is SGHTA and CDR2 FQGNSA.

V usage is TRBV30 and J usage is TRBJ1-4; D remains unclear. Germline CDR1 is GTSNPN and CDR2 is SVGIG (reference sequence). This CDR3 comprises 13 residues. Trimming took 2 bases from V and 12 from J, leaving 16 bases between them. This CDR3 is CAWSQRRRGELFF. The CDR3 nucleotides read TGTGCCTGGAGTCAACGCAGACGCGGGGAACTGTTTTTT.

The chain has TRBV7-2 and TRBJ2-1; a possible D gene is TRBD2 (5 bases). Germline values: CDR1 SGHTA, CDR2 FQGNSA. V lost 1 base and J 9 bases, leaving 16 bases between the germline ends. This CDR3 contains 15 residues. CDR3 nucleotides: TGTGCCAGCAGCTTAGGAGCGGCGGGTGAAGGTGAGCAGTTCTTC. Protein: CASSLGAAGEGEQFF.

This chain uses TRBV5-4 with TRBJ1-3; D remains unclear. CDR1 and CDR2 (germline): SGHNT, YYREEE (reference sequence). The CDR3 is 14 amino acids. Trimming stripped 0 bases from V and 3 bases from J, with 7 bases between. The CDR3 DNA reads as TGTGCCAGCAGCTTGGCCCCAGATGGAAACACCATATATTTT. Amino acid sequence: CASSLAPDGNTIYF.

A few counts support this clone. The V call is TRBV2, the J call TRBJ1-4; TRBD1 is a possible D gene (5 bases). CDR1 is SNHLY and CDR2 is FYNNEI in the germline V gene. The V and J ends lost 10 bases and 3 bases respectively, with 9 bases between them. CDR3 length equals 12 residues. The CDR3 bases are TGTGCCAAGGGACGGCCTAATGAAAAACTGTTTTTT. Residues: CAKGRPNEKLFF.

This clone was counted only a few times. The chain is built from TRBV7-9 and TRBJ1-2, with 7 bases that match TRBD1. Germline loops: CDR1 SEHNR, CDR2 FQNEAQ (reference sequence). The CDR3 extends over 17 amino acids. The J segment lost 0 bases and the V segment lost 2 bases, leaving 9 bases of the junction unmatched. The CDR3 nucleotides are TGTGCCAGCAGCTTACAAACCGGGACAGCAGCTAACTATGGCTACACCTTC. Amino acid sequence: CASSLQTGTAANYGYTF.

In its sample, this clone was seen a few times. This CDR3 is CASSPRTELYEQYF. The CDR3 DNA is TGTGCCAGCAGCCCGAGGACGGAGCTTTACGAGCAGTACTTC. The chain has TRBV7-2 and TRBJ2-7, with D uncertain. This CDR3 contains 14 residues. V lost 5 bases to trimming and J lost 4 bases, with 15 bases between them. Germline V lookup: CDR1 SGHTA, CDR2 FQGNSA.

The CDR3 DNA reads TGTGCCAGCAGTTACCAGGGTCCTGGCTACACCTTC. Protein sequence: CASSYQGPGYTF. V gene TRBV6-6 combines with J gene TRBJ1-2; D is possibly TRBD1 (5 bases). The CDR3 sequence is 12 residues long. CDR1 and CDR2 (germline): MNHNY, SVGAGI (reference sequence). V was shortened by 2 bases and J by 7 bases, with 8 bases between the two germline ends.

This rearrangement joins TRBV14 to TRBJ2-3, with D maybe TRBD1 (5 bases). Germline V gene sequence: CDR1 SGHDN, CDR2 FVKESK. CDR3 size: 18 residues. V lost 6 bases, J lost 0 bases, and 22 bases lay in between. The CDR3 sequence: CASSHRFLGPTSTDTQYF. The CDR3 DNA sequence: TGTGCCAGCAGTCACAGGTTTTTAGGCCCGACCAGCACAGATACGCAGTATTTT.